Presented here are 25 T cell receptor beta chains from one specimen sequenced in a study of T-cell reconstitution after alpha-beta-depleted transplantation in children (dated by TCRdb to between 2015 and 2016). The treatment or condition tag for this specimen amounts to: allogeneic hematopoietic cell transplantation with graft depleted of TCRalphabeta T cells and CD19 B cells. The library was prepared using PCR. TCRdb records Illumina HiSeq 2500 as the sequencer. Molecular barcoding was employed in the preparation of TCR libraries, with unique molecular identifiers being used to normalize TCRbeta repertoire quantification. TCRdb took the public reads, trimmed them with fastp at Q25, ran MiXCR for clone calling and kept in-frame beta chains. Entries that share a CDR3 protein sequence are merged under the most common genes and DNA. In this sample the table shows some 76,000 distinct CDR3 sequences, 9.5% to 13% of which occur a single time. The ten most abundant clones make up around 14% of the sample.

The sample was PBMCs, taken before TCRalphabeta/CD19-depleted stem cell transplant. The source of these receptors is a boy aged 10-17 years with acute myeloid leukemia, due to receive a stem cell transplant.

This clonotype was observed at least ten times. The V call is TRBV13, the J call TRBJ2-7; no clear D gene. Germline V gives CDR1 PRHDT, CDR2 FYEKMQ (reference sequence). The length of the CDR3 is 12 residues. The CDR3 DNA is TGTGCCAGCAGCCTAGGGTCCTACGAGCAGTACGTC. This gives the protein CASSLGSYEQYV.

There are many counts of this clonotype. This chain links TRBV11-2 with TRBJ1-2, with D possibly TRBD1 on 6 matching bases. Germline assignment: CDR1 SGHAT and CDR2 FQNNGV. V lost 5 bases, J lost 0 bases, and 13 bases lay in between. The CDR3 spans 15 residues. The CDR3 coding sequence is TGTGCCAGCAGCGTAGCGGGGGCCTCTAACTATGGCTACACCTTC. The encoded protein is CASSVAGASNYGYTF.

This clonotype was detected ten times or more. The V call is TRBV29-1, the J call TRBJ1-1; 7 bases align to TRBD1. This CDR3 comprises 14 residues. Looked up from germline, CDR1 is SQVTM and CDR2 is ANQGSEA. V dropped 4 bases and J dropped 4; count of bases not matched to a gene: 9. The CDR3 region is CSVVKGGGSTEAFF. CDR3 coding DNA: TGCAGCGTTGTAAAAGGGGGCGGGAGCACTGAAGCTTTCTTT.

This chain joins TRBV18 and TRBJ2-6, with 8 bases fitting TRBD1. J gave up 1 base and V 1 base, and 9 bases lay outside the gene matches. Germline CDR1 is KGHSH and CDR2 is LQKENI. The CDR3 loop spans 19 amino acids. The CDR3 bases are TGTGCCAGCTCACCACGGACAGGGAACCGGGTATCTGGGGCCAACGTCCTGACTTTC. This sequence encodes CASSPRTGNRVSGANVLTF.

This clonotype was observed at least ten times. J is TRBJ1-2 and V is TRBV29-1; 9 bases match TRBD1. This CDR3 region has 14 residues. Germline V gives CDR1 SQVTM, CDR2 ANQGSEA. The junction had 10 bases not matched to a gene; V was cut back by 7 bases and J by 4 bases. Written as DNA, the CDR3 is TGCAGCGCAGGTCACGGGACAGGGATCTATGGCTACACCTTC. Translation gives CSAGHGTGIYGYTF.

This clonotype was found many times. The chain is built from TRBV10-3 and TRBJ1-1, with D tentatively TRBD1 (5 bases). Between the trimmed V and J ends, which lost 6 bases and 1 base, there was a span of 12 bases. The CDR3 spans 14 residues. Germline V gene sequence: CDR1 ENHRY, CDR2 SYGVKD. The CDR3 nucleotides read TGTGCCATCAGGCCGGGGGACCCGAACACTGAAGCTTTCTTT. Translating gives CAIRPGDPNTEAFF.

This clonotype occurred many times. The rearrangement links TRBV7-2 to TRBJ2-4, with a tentative D call TRBD1 (5 bases). Germline V lookup: CDR1 SGHTA, CDR2 FQGNSA. Deletions cut 0 bases from V and 1 base from J, with 13 bases between. The CDR3 extends over 17 amino acids. CDR3 nucleotide sequence: TGTGCCAGCAGCTTAGCGATGACAGTACTGGCCAAAAACATTCAGTACTTC. It is translated as CASSLAMTVLAKNIQYF.

This clonotype was recorded at least ten times. The V and J genes are TRBV14 and TRBJ1-5; D is undetermined. The germline gives CDR1 SGHDN, CDR2 FVKESK. Trimming removed 0 bases at V and 3 bases at J, with 15 bases between. This CDR3 has 17 amino acids. CDR3 amino acids: CASSQDMGAAPNQPQHF. The CDR3 bases are TGTGCCAGCAGCCAAGATATGGGAGCAGCGCCCAATCAGCCCCAGCATTTT.

Many counts were recorded for this clonotype. The genes are TRBV29-1 and TRBJ2-7; tentatively, D is TRBD2 (5 bases). V lost 6 bases and J lost 2, with 14 bases in between. Germline V lookup: CDR1 SQVTM, CDR2 ANQGSEA. The CDR3 contains 13 residues. CDR3 amino acids: CSVQASSAYEQYF. The CDR3 region has the DNA TGCAGCGTCCAAGCTAGCTCGGCCTACGAGCAGTACTTC.

In its sample, this clonotype was seen many times. The chain employs TRBV25-1 and TRBJ2-3; 14 nucleotides agree with TRBD2. CDR3 length: 17 amino acids. Unmatched junction bases numbered 7, after V lost 3 bases and J lost 5 bases. Looked up from germline, CDR1 is MGHDK and CDR2 is SYGVNS. The CDR3 DNA sequence: TGTGCCAGCAGTGATCCCCGACTAGCGGGAGGGGAAGATACGCAGTATTTT. The encoded protein is CASSDPRLAGGEDTQYF.

The table lists this clonotype with a few counts. The J gene is TRBJ1-6, the V gene TRBV12-3 or TRBV12-4; D ambiguous. CDR3 size: 14 residues. Trimming removed 4 bases from V and 9 bases from J, with 13 bases in between. CDR3 bases: TGTGCCAGCAGTTCCGACGCCGCTCGTTCACCCCTCCACTTT. Amino acids: CASSSDAARSPLHF.

This clonotype was seen at least ten times. This chain connects TRBV5-1 to TRBJ2-3; 13 nucleotides match TRBD2. Germline CDR1 is SGHRS and CDR2 is YFSETQ. This CDR3 has 18 amino acids. V dropped 3 bases and J dropped 0; count of bases not matched to a gene: 7. In nucleotides, the CDR3 is TGCGCCAGCAGCTCGGGACTAGCGGGGAGCGCTAGCACAGATACGCAGTATTTT. Translated: CASSSGLAGSASTDTQYF.

Only a few counts were recorded for this clonotype. This chain links TRBV27 with TRBJ2-7; 7 nucleotides agree with TRBD1. Germline assignment: CDR1 MNHEY and CDR2 SMNVEV (reference sequence). Losses at the gene ends were 4 bases for V and 5 bases for J; bases not matched to a gene: 11. The CDR3 loop spans 15 amino acids. The CDR3 region has the DNA TGTGCCAGCAGTTCCGGGACAGACCTGGTGAACGAGCAGTACTTC. Translation gives CASSSGTDLVNEQYF.

Points on this clonotype: A much larger clone is a single base away; this may be a read error. This sequence joins TRBV5-1 and TRBJ1-1; possibly TRBD1 for D (5 bases). V was pared by 8 bases and J by 0 bases, with 11 bases between. CDR3 size: 13 residues. The germline V gene has CDR1 SGHRS and CDR2 YFSETQ. In nucleotides, the CDR3 is TGCGCCAGAAGCACGGGGGTGAACACTGAAGCTTTCTTT. Protein: CARSTGVNTEAFF. Full variable domain (remainder filled in from reference TRBV5-1 and TRBJ1-1): KAGVTQTPRYLIKTRGQQVTLSCSPISGHRSVSWYQQTPGQGLQFLFEYFSETQRNKGNFPGRFSGRQFSNSRSEMNVSTLELGDSALYLCARSTGVNTEAFFGQGTRLTVV.

The gene calls are TRBV24-1 and TRBJ2-1, with 7 bases that match TRBD1. After removal of 9 bases from V and 6 bases from J, the junction contained 7 bases not matched to a gene. The CDR3 has 13 amino acids. Per germline, CDR1 KGHDR and CDR2 SFDVKD. The CDR3 region is CATQITGVNEQFF. DNA of the CDR3: TGTGCCACCCAGATTACAGGGGTCAATGAGCAGTTCTTC.

This clonotype was seen ten or more times. The chain employs TRBV29-1 and TRBJ2-1; TRBD1 aligns across 9 bases. Trimming at V came to 2 bases and at J to 4 bases, leaving 9 bases not matched to a gene. CDR1 is SQVTM and CDR2 is ANQGSEA in the germline V gene. CDR3 length equals 16 residues. The CDR3 nucleotides read TGCAGCGTTGAAACGGGAGGACAGGGGCCGTACAATGAGCAGTTCTTC. This encodes CSVETGGQGPYNEQFF.

This clonotype was counted ten times or more. CDR3: CASSSQGRTEAFF. For the CDR3, the DNA is TGTGCCAGCAGCTCGCAGGGACGAACTGAAGCTTTCTTT. The chain joins TRBV12-3 or TRBV12-4 to TRBJ1-1; tentatively, D is TRBD1 (5 bases). This CDR3 comprises 13 residues. The V end lost 6 bases, the J end lost 5 bases, and 13 bases lay between the germline ends.

In this sample, this clonotype turned up many times. This chain connects TRBV24-1 to TRBJ2-7; a weak D match, TRBD1 (6 bases). Germline CDR1 KGHDR, CDR2 SFDVKD. The CDR3 loop spans 13 amino acids. Trimming removed 3 bases at V and 6 bases at J, with 11 bases between. The CDR3 coding sequence is TGTGCCACCAGTGATGGGACAATCGGCGAGCAGTACTTC. Its translation: CATSDGTIGEQYF.

This clonotype was seen ten or more times. The rearrangement links TRBV7-8 to TRBJ1-1; D remains ambiguous. Germline values: CDR1 SGHVS, CDR2 FQNEAQ. The CDR3 contains 17 residues. The V end was cut by 5 bases, the J end by 0 bases, with 19 bases between. The chain's CDR3 is CASSPSIDRWMNTEAFF. CDR3 DNA: TGTGCCAGCAGCCCCTCAATCGATAGATGGATGAACACTGAAGCTTTCTTT.

This clonotype was seen at least ten times. The J gene is TRBJ1-1, the V gene TRBV6-6, with no clear D. V was shortened by 5 bases and J by 5 bases, with 6 bases between the two germline ends. CDR3 length: 11 residues. Germline loops: CDR1 MNHNY, CDR2 SVGAGI (reference sequence). This CDR3 is CASSPQTEAFF. The CDR3 nucleotides are TGTGCCAGCAGTCCACAGACTGAAGCTTTCTTT.

In this sample, this clonotype is medium-sized. The chain has TRBV10-3 and TRBJ2-7, with D possibly being TRBD1 (5 bases). CDR1 and CDR2 (germline): ENHRY, SYGVKD. Between the trimmed V and J ends, which lost 6 bases and 2 bases, there was a span of 5 bases. The CDR3 is made up of 11 amino acids. CDR3 nucleotides: TGTGCCATCAGGGACACCTACGAGCAGTACTTC. Translating it yields CAIRDTYEQYF.

The sample holds many counts of this clonotype. The junction differs from germline at one of its ends, possibly a read error. The chain carries TRBV25-1 and TRBJ1-1; maybe TRBD1 (6 bases). This CDR3 has 14 residues. CDR1 is MGHDK and CDR2 is SYGVNS in the germline V gene. DNA for the CDR3: TGTGCCAGCAGTGAATATGGGTCCAGGGGCGGAATTTTTTTT. As protein: CASSEYGSRGGIFF. Together with reference TRBV25-1 and TRBJ1-1, the CDR3 gives the full variable domain: EADIYQTPRYLVIGTGKKITLECSQTMGHDKMYWYQQDPGMELHLIHYSYGVNSTEKGDLSSESTVSRIRTEHFPLTLESARPSHTSQYLCASSEYGSRGGIFFGQGTRLTVV.

This clonotype was found many times. This sequence joins TRBV29-1 and TRBJ2-7, with TRBD2 matching 7 bases. J was trimmed by 0 bases and V by 6 bases; bases with no gene match: 11. The CDR3 length is 15 residues. Per germline, CDR1 SQVTM and CDR2 ANQGSEA. CDR3: CSVLGRAASSYEQYF. In DNA, the CDR3 is TGCAGCGTCCTAGGGAGGGCAGCCAGCTCCTACGAGCAGTACTTC.

The sample holds many counts of this clonotype. V gene TRBV5-1 combines with J gene TRBJ2-7; 11 bases align to TRBD2. V lost 4 bases to trimming and J lost 9 bases; unmatched junction nucleotides: 21. Looked up from germline, CDR1 is SGHRS and CDR2 is YFSETQ. The CDR3 loop spans 18 amino acids. The DNA of the CDR3 is TGCGCCAGCAGCCCCGATGGGGCTAGCGGGAGGACCCCTAGTGCGCAGTACTTC. It is translated as CASSPDGASGRTPSAQYF. Supplemented by reference TRBV5-1 and TRBJ2-7, the full variable domain reads KAGVTQTPRYLIKTRGQQVTLSCSPISGHRSVSWYQQTPGQGLQFLFEYFSETQRNKGNFPGRFSGRQFSNSRSEMNVSTLELGDSALYLCASSPDGASGRTPSAQYFGPGTRLTVT.

This clonotype was counted a few times. J is TRBJ2-1 and V is TRBV2, with 10 bases that match TRBD2. Germline V gene sequence: CDR1 SNHLY, CDR2 FYNNEI. The V segment lost 4 bases and the J segment 7 bases; nucleotides outside the gene matches: 7. The CDR3 is made up of 15 amino acids. CDR3 DNA sequence: TGTGCCAGCAGTGCCGGGACTAGCGTCATAAATGAGCAGTTCTTC. As protein: CASSAGTSVINEQFF.